The 28 T cell receptor beta chains listed next were all sequenced from one sample in a study of blood T cell repertoires in COVID-19. The method was immunoSEQ multiplex PCR; TCRdb's version includes in-frame clones alone and lacks a portion of them. The sample records about 170,000 clones, 92% being singletons. The specimen was peripheral blood. The receptors come from a man aged 25-45 years with COVID-19, enrolled during active disease.

The chain links TRBV7-9 to TRBJ2-7, with 10 bases matching TRBD2. V dropped 6 bases and J dropped 4; count of bases not matched to a gene: 6. Germline values: CDR1 SEHNR, CDR2 FQNEAQ (reference sequence). The CDR3 is 14 amino acids. The CDR3 coding sequence is TGTGCCAGCAGGGCTAGCGGGAGTAAGTACGAGCAGTACTTC. Amino acid sequence: CASRASGSKYEQYF.

CDR3 region: CASSFGGARYEQYF. Here the CDR3 DNA reads TGTGCCAGCAGCTTCGGTGGGGCGCGGTACGAGCAGTACTTC. The J gene is TRBJ2-7, the V gene TRBV7-2; weak D call: TRBD1 (5 bases). The CDR3 has 14 amino acids. V was clipped by 3 bases and J by 4 bases, with 13 bases between them. Germline values: CDR1 SGHTA, CDR2 FQGNSA.

The CDR3 region has the DNA TGTGCCTGGAGCCGCAGTTCCTACAATGAGCAGTTCTTC. It encodes CAWSRSSYNEQFF. J is TRBJ2-1 and V is TRBV30; D gene ambiguous. This CDR3 is 13 amino acids long. Trimming left V 3 bases short and J 1 base short, with 7 bases between. The germline V gene encodes CDR1 GTSNPN and CDR2 SVGIG (reference sequence).

The chain recombines TRBV7-2 with TRBJ1-2; possibly TRBD1 for D (5 bases). The germline V and J ends were trimmed by 5 bases and 4 bases, with 17 bases remaining between them. The CDR3 has 15 amino acids. CDR1 and CDR2 from the germline V gene are SGHTA and FQGNSA. The CDR3 DNA is TGTGCCAGCAGCCTCAATGGGGCCCAGGTCTATGGCTACACCTTC. Translated, it gives CASSLNGAQVYGYTF.

The chain is built from TRBV4-2 and TRBJ2-3; D might be TRBD1 (5 bases). The germline V gene encodes CDR1 LGHNA and CDR2 YNFKEQ. V dropped 4 bases and J dropped 6 bases, with 17 bases sitting between them. CDR3 length equals 15 residues. This chain's CDR3 is CASSPQGSIPDTQYF. The CDR3 DNA follows: TGTGCCAGCAGCCCGCAGGGTAGTATCCCGGATACGCAGTATTTT.

The CDR3 is CASSLTYGTLYNYGYTF. CDR3 in DNA: TGTGCCAGCAGTTTAACCTACGGGACACTCTACAACTATGGCTACACCTTC. The V gene is TRBV27, the J gene TRBJ1-2; perhaps TRBD1 as D (6 bases). Germline V gives CDR1 MNHEY, CDR2 SMNVEV (reference sequence). The CDR3 has 17 amino acids. Trimming cost V 2 bases and J 2 bases, with 18 bases left between them.

The chain combines TRBV18 with TRBJ2-7; TRBD1 aligns across 7 bases. CDR1 and CDR2 from the germline V gene are KGHSH and LQKENI. Losses at the gene ends were 2 bases for V and 7 bases for J; bases not matched to a gene: 5. The CDR3 contains 13 residues. The CDR3 DNA is TGTGCCAGCTCACCAATGGGACAGACGGAGCAGTACTTC. It encodes CASSPMGQTEQYF.

The rearrangement links TRBV7-9 to TRBJ1-2, with D tentatively TRBD1 (6 bases). CDR1 is SEHNR, CDR2 FQNEAQ, per germline (reference sequence). This CDR3 has 14 residues. Between the trimmed V and J ends, which lost 1 base and 0 bases, there was a span of 6 bases. The chain's CDR3 is CASSLGTANYGYTF. CDR3 DNA: TGTGCCAGCAGCTTAGGGACAGCTAACTATGGCTACACCTTC.

The gene calls are TRBV28 and TRBJ2-2; no clear D gene. Germline V gene sequence: CDR1 MDHEN, CDR2 SYDVKM. CDR3 length equals 14 residues. V lost 1 base and J 4 bases, leaving 7 bases between the germline ends. The CDR3 loop reads CASSLYNPTGELFF. The CDR3 DNA sequence: TGTGCCAGCAGTTTATATAATCCCACCGGGGAGCTGTTTTTT.

The chain combines TRBV29-1 with TRBJ1-6, with D possibly being TRBD1 (6 bases). CDR1 SQVTM and CDR2 ANQGSEA come from the germline V gene. This CDR3 comprises 17 residues. Trimming shortened V by 7 bases and J by 0 bases, and 19 bases separated the two germline ends. The DNA for the CDR3 is TGCAGCGCCCCCAAGGCAGGGGTACACTCCTATAATTCACCCCTCCACTTT. It is translated as CSAPKAGVHSYNSPLHF.

V is TRBV19 and J is TRBJ2-2, with 9 bases identical to TRBD2. The trim removed 5 bases at V and 6 bases at J, leaving 7 bases unmatched. Germline CDR1 is LNHDA and CDR2 is SQIVND (reference sequence). This CDR3 region has 15 residues. CDR3 nucleotide sequence: TGTGCCAGTAGTCTGGCGGGGGGGCCGGCCGGGGAGCTGTTTTTT. This translates into CASSLAGGPAGELFF. Complete variable domain (other parts from reference TRBV19 and TRBJ2-2): DGGITQSPKYLFRKEGQNVTLSCEQNLNHDAMYWYRQDPGQGLRLIYYSQIVNDFQKGDIAEGYSVSREKKESFPLTVTSAQKNPTAFYLCASSLAGGPAGELFFGEGSRLTVL.

The CDR3 sequence is CASSLQGLQAFF. DNA for the CDR3: TGTGCCAGCAGTTTACAGGGGTTACAAGCTTTCTTT. The chain recombines TRBV12-3 or TRBV12-4 with TRBJ1-1; D perhaps matches TRBD1 (6 bases). The CDR3 runs 12 residues. The V and J ends lost 2 bases and 9 bases respectively, with 10 bases between them.

The chain carries TRBV7-9 and TRBJ2-2; D is possibly TRBD2 (6 bases). The CDR3 contains 15 residues. The V gene's germline CDR1 is SEHNR and CDR2 FQNEAQ (reference sequence). Trimming took 5 bases from V and 1 from J, leaving 11 bases between them. CDR3 loop: CASSVGLLNTGELFF. The CDR3 bases are TGTGCCAGCAGCGTGGGACTCCTGAACACCGGGGAGCTGTTTTTT. Using reference TRBV7-9 and TRBJ2-2 for the parts outside the CDR3, the full variable domain is DTGVSQNPRHKITKRGQNVTFRCDPISEHNRLYWYRQTLGQGPEFLTYFQNEAQLEKSRLLSDRFSAERPKGSFSTLEIQRTEQGDSAMYLCASSVGLLNTGELFFGEGSRLTVL.

The V call is TRBV7-2, the J call TRBJ2-7, with 9 bases that match TRBD1. With V trimmed by 0 bases and J by 1 base, 4 bases remained unmatched. Germline lookup yields CDR1 SGHTA and CDR2 FQGNSA. This CDR3 region has 16 residues. In DNA form, the CDR3 reads TGTGCCAGCAGCTTAGCGGGACAGGGAACTTCCTACGAGCAGTACTTC. Protein: CASSLAGQGTSYEQYF.

The rearrangement uses TRBV12-3 or TRBV12-4 and TRBJ2-7; D is perhaps TRBD2 (5 bases). Trimming removed 5 bases at V and 3 bases at J, with 8 bases between. The CDR3 totals 12 residues. CDR3 sequence (DNA): TGTGCCAGCAGTCTTGAGGGCTACGAGCAGTACTTC. It yields the protein CASSLEGYEQYF.

V gene TRBV10-3 combines with J gene TRBJ1-4; D is uncertain. V was pared by 4 bases and J by 7 bases, with 19 bases between. Germline V gene lookup returns CDR1 ENHRY and CDR2 SYGVKD. The CDR3 loop spans 16 amino acids. The CDR3 nucleotides read TGTGCCATCAGTGGTACCCGAGGGTTCGTGGGTGAAAAACTGTTTTTT. It translates to CAISGTRGFVGEKLFF.

The rearrangement links TRBV18 to TRBJ2-3; 7 bases agree with TRBD2. The V gene end was trimmed by 2 bases and the J gene end by 0 bases; junction bases not matched to a gene: 5. This CDR3 contains 16 residues. Germline V gene data show CDR1 as KGHSH and CDR2 as LQKENI. CDR3 sequence (DNA): TGTGCCAGCTCACCAAGGTCTAGCGGAAGCACAGATACGCAGTATTTT. Residues: CASSPRSSGSTDTQYF.

The chain is built from TRBV6-1 and TRBJ2-7; the D gene is possibly TRBD1 (5 bases). The V gene lost 1 base and the J gene lost 0 bases, with 10 bases spanning the gap. The CDR3 loop spans 15 amino acids. The germline V gene encodes CDR1 MNHNS and CDR2 SASEGT. CDR3 bases: TGTGCCAGCAGTGAAGAGGCAGGGAACTCCTACGAGCAGTACTTC. It codes for CASSEEAGNSYEQYF.

The genes are TRBV9 and TRBJ2-7, with 11 bases fitting TRBD2. With V trimmed by 5 bases and J by 7 bases, 11 bases remained unmatched. This CDR3 is built from 15 residues. Germline V lookup: CDR1 SGDLS, CDR2 YYNGEE. For the CDR3, the DNA is TGTGCCAGCAGTCCTCTTCTAGCGGGAGGAGGAGAGCAGTACTTC. Its translation is CASSPLLAGGGEQYF.

In its sample, this clone was seen a few times. The V call is TRBV27, the J call TRBJ1-1, with TRBD1 matching 7 bases. V trimming: 5 bases; J trimming: 0 bases; junction bases outside the gene matches: 6. This CDR3 is 15 amino acids long. CDR1 and CDR2 (germline): MNHEY, SMNVEV (reference sequence). Written as DNA, the CDR3 is TGTGCCAGCAGTCATCGGACAGGACTGAACACTGAAGCTTTCTTT. This codes for CASSHRTGLNTEAFF.

Comment on this clone: The junction departs from germline at one end; a sequencing error may be responsible. The V call is TRBV24-1, the J call TRBJ2-1; D gene unclear. The CDR3 has 12 amino acids. The germline V gene encodes CDR1 KGHDR and CDR2 SFDVKD. The CDR3 protein is CATSDLEAGVIF. CDR3 DNA sequence: TGTGCCACCAGTGATTTGGAAGCAGGTGTCATCTTC.

With regard to this clone: Other DNA sequences of this sample code for an identical CDR3. DNA of the CDR3: TGTGCCAGCAGCTTAGCGGCGGGGTCCCAAGAGACCCAGTACTTC. Protein sequence: CASSLAAGSQETQYF. This chain joins TRBV7-2 and TRBJ2-5; D possibly corresponds to TRBD2 (6 bases). Trimming shortened V by 0 bases and J by 1 base, and 9 bases separated the two germline ends. The CDR3 has 15 residues. The V gene's germline CDR1 is SGHTA and CDR2 FQGNSA.

V and J are TRBV15 and TRBJ1-2; a possible D gene is TRBD1 (5 bases). There are 14 residues in the CDR3. The V end was cut by 3 bases, the J end by 5 bases, with 13 bases between. Per the germline V gene, CDR1 is LNHNV and CDR2 is YYDKDF (reference sequence). In DNA form, the CDR3 reads TGTGCCACCAGCAGTTTGCCAGGGAGGTATGGCTACACCTTC. Its protein is CATSSLPGRYGYTF. The full variable domain, completed using reference TRBV15 and TRBJ1-2, is DAMVIQNPRYQVTQFGKPVTLSCSQTLNHNVMYWYQQKSSQAPKLLFHYYDKDFNNEADTPDNFQSRRPNTSFCFLDIRSPGLGDTAMYLCATSSLPGRYGYTFGSGTRLTVV.

This chain connects TRBV5-6 to TRBJ2-7; D is uncertain. Germline V gene sequence: CDR1 SGHDT, CDR2 YYEEEE. V lost 4 bases and J 4 bases, leaving 9 bases between the germline ends. The CDR3 has 12 amino acids. For the CDR3, the DNA is TGTGCCAGCAGCGATATCGGTTACGAGCAGTACTTC. Amino acid sequence: CASSDIGYEQYF. Complete variable domain (other parts from reference TRBV5-6 and TRBJ2-7): DAGVTQSPTHLIKTRGQQVTLRCSPKSGHDTVSWYQQALGQGPQFIFQYYEEEERQRGNFPDRFSGHQFPNYSSELNVNALLLGDSALYLCASSDIGYEQYFGPGTRLTVT.

This clone was seen once. The chain combines TRBV19 with TRBJ2-7, with TRBD1 matching over 9 bases. The CDR3 is made up of 17 amino acids. Germline CDR1 reads LNHDA; CDR2 reads SQIVND (reference sequence). Losses at the gene ends were 1 base for V and 3 bases for J; bases not matched to a gene: 10. CDR3 DNA: TGTGCCAGTAGTATAGGAAGAGGGACAGGGCCCAGCTACGAGCAGTACTTC. This gives the protein CASSIGRGTGPSYEQYF.

This clone appeared a single time. CDR3 amino acids: CASSLAIQAETYEQYF. The CDR3 DNA sequence: TGCGCCAGCAGCCTGGCTATCCAGGCAGAAACCTACGAGCAGTACTTC. The chain has TRBV4-3 and TRBJ2-7; no clear D. CDR3 length: 16 amino acids. Germline lookup yields CDR1 LGHNA and CDR2 YSLEER. Trimming pared 4 bases from V and 2 bases from J, leaving 18 bases between.

This clone was found a few times. The chain links TRBV27 to TRBJ2-2; no clear D gene. V lost 1 base to trimming and J lost 4 bases, with 7 bases between them. CDR1 and CDR2 (germline): MNHEY, SMNVEV (reference sequence). This CDR3 is 14 amino acids long. CDR3 residues: CASSLFLSTGELFF. DNA of the CDR3: TGTGCCAGCAGTTTATTTCTATCCACCGGGGAGCTGTTTTTT.

This CDR3 reads CASSLAYSRQGQNTQYF. CDR3 sequence (DNA): TGTGCCAGCAGCTTAGCTTATTCCCGACAGGGGCAGAATACGCAGTATTTT. The gene calls are TRBV7-2 and TRBJ2-3; 8 positions match TRBD1. Germline V CDR1 and CDR2: SGHTA, FQGNSA. Trimming took 0 bases from V and 7 from J; bases not matched to a gene: 12. CDR3 length: 17 amino acids.